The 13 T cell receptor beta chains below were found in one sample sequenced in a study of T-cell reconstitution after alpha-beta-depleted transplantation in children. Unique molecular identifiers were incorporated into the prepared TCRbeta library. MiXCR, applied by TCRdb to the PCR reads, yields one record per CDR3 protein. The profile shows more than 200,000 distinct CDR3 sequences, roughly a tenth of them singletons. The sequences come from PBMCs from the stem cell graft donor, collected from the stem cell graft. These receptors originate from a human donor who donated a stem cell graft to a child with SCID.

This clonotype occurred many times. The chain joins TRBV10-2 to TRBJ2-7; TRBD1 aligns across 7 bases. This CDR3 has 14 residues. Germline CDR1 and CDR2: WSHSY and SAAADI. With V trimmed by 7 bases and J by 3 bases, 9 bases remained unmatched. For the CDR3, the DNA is TGCGCCAGCACCGGTCAGGGGGTGGGCTACGAGCAGTACTTC. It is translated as CASTGQGVGYEQYF.

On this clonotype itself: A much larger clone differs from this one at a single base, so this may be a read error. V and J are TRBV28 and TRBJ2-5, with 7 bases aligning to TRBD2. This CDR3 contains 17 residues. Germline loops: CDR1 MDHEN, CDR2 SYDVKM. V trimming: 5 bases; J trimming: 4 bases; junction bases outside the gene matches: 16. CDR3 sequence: CASSLMVPVGGIETQYF. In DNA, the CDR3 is TGTGCCAGCAGTCTCATGGTACCAGTGGGGGGGATAGAGACCCAGTACTTC.

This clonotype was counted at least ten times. The CDR3 coding sequence is TGTGCCAGCTCACCACGATCACAGTCCAGCTCGAACACTGAAGCTTTCTTT. Protein product: CASSPRSQSSSNTEAFF. The chain is built from TRBV18 and TRBJ1-1, with no clear D. This CDR3 is built from 17 residues. V was clipped by 1 base and J by 1 base, with 16 bases between them. CDR1 and CDR2 from the germline V gene are KGHSH and LQKENI.

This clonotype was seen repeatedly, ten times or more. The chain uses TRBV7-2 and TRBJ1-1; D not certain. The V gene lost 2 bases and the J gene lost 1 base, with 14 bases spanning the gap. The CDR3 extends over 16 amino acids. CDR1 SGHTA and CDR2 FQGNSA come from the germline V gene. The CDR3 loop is CASSLLGLIRNTEAFF. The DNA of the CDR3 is TGTGCCAGCAGCTTATTAGGGCTTATAAGGAACACTGAAGCTTTCTTT.

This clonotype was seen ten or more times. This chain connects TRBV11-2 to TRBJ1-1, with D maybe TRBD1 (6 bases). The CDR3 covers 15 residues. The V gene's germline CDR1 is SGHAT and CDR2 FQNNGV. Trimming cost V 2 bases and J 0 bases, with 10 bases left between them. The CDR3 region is CASSLRTAMNTEAFF. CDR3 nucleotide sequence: TGTGCCAGCAGCTTAAGGACAGCCATGAACACTGAAGCTTTCTTT.

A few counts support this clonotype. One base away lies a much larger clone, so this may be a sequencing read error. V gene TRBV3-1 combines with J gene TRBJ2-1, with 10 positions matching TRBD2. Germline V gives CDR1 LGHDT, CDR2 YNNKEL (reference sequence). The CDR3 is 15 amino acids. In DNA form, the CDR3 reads TGTGCCACCAGCCCGGGGACTAGCGCCTACAATGAGCAGTTCTTC. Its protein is CATSPGTSAYNEQFF.

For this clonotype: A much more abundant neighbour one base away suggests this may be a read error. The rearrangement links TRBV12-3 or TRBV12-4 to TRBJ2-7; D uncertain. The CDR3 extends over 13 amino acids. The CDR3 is CASSFSGPYEQSF. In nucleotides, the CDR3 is TGTGCCAGCAGTTTCAGTGGACCCTACGAGCAGTCCTTC.

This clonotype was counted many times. The CDR3 region is CASSYNRVNTEAFF. The CDR3 nucleotides read TGTGCCAGCAGTTACAACAGGGTGAACACTGAAGCTTTCTTT. The chain carries TRBV6-5 and TRBJ1-1; D is possibly TRBD1 (6 bases). Germline V CDR1 and CDR2: MNHEY, SVGAGI. The V and J ends lost 2 bases and 0 bases respectively, with 7 bases between them. The CDR3 covers 14 residues.

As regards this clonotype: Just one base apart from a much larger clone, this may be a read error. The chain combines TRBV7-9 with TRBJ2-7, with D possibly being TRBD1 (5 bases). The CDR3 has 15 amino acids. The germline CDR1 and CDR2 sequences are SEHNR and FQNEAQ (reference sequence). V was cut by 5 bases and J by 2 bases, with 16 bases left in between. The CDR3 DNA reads TGTGCCAGCAGCCTTTTAGGGGAAGAAACCTACGAGCAGTACTTC. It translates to CASSLLGEETYEQYF. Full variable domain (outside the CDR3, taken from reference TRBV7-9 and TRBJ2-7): DTGVSQNPRHKITKRGQNVTFRCDPISEHNRLYWYRQTLGQGPEFLTYFQNEAQLEKSRLLSDRFSAERPKGSFSTLEIQRTEQGDSAMYLCASSLLGEETYEQYFGPGTRLTVT.

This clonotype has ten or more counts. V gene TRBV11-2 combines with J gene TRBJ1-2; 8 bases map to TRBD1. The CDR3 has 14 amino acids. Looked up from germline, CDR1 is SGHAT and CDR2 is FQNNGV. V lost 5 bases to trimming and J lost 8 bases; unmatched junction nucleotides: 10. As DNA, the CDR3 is TGTGCCAGCAGCCCGATGGACAGGGAGCGGGGCTACACCTTC. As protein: CASSPMDRERGYTF.

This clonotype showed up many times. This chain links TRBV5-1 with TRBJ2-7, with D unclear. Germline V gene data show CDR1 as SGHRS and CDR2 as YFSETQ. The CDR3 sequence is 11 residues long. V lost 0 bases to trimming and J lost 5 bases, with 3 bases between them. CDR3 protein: CASSLEHEQYF. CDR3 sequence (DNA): TGCGCCAGCAGCTTGGAACACGAGCAGTACTTC.

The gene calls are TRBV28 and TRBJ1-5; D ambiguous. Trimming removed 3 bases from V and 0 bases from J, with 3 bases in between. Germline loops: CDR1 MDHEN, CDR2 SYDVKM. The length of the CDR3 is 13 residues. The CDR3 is CASSFRSNQPQHF. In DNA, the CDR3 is TGTGCCAGCAGTTTTCGTAGCAATCAGCCCCAGCATTTT.

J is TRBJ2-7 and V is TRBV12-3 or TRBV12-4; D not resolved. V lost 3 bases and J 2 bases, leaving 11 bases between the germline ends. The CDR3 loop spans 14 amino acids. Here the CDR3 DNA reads TGTGCCAGCAGTTTGGGCCCAGAGGCCTACGAGCAGTACTTC. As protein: CASSLGPEAYEQYF.